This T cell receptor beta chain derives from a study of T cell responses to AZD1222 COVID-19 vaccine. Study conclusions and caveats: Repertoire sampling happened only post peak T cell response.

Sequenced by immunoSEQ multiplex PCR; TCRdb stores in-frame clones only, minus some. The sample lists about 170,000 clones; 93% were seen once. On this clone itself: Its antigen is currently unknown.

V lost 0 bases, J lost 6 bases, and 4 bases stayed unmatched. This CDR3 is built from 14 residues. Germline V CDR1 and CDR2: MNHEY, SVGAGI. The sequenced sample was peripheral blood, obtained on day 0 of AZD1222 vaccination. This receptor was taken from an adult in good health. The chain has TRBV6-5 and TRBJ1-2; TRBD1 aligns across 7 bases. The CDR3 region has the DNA TGTGCCAGCAGTTACTCGAGCCAGGGGGATGGCTACACCTTC. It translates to CASSYSSQGDGYTF.